What follows are 13 T cell receptor beta chains derived from one specimen sequenced in a study of T cell changes during pregnancy in multiple sclerosis. The protocol was immunoSEQ multiplex PCR, while the TCRdb copy is restricted to in-frame clones and leaves out a portion. Of some 60,000 clones listed, about 91% are singletons. This sample comprised CD4+ T cells from peripheral blood mononuclear cells, obtained in the first trimester of pregnancy. The receptor source for this set is a female donor with multiple sclerosis, enrolled in a pregnancy study.

This clone was seen once. The chain couples TRBV18 to TRBJ1-6, with 9 bases fitting TRBD1. The CDR3 totals 14 residues. Looked up from germline, CDR1 is KGHSH and CDR2 is LQKENI. V shed 4 bases, J shed 10 bases, and the junction held 5 bases outside the gene matches. As DNA, the CDR3 is TGTGCCAGCTCACTACGTGGACAGGGGTCACCCCTCCACTTT. Translating gives CASSLRGQGSPLHF.

V is TRBV15 and J is TRBJ2-7; D ambiguous. The CDR3 is made up of 15 amino acids. Germline CDR1 LNHNV, CDR2 YYDKDF (reference sequence). Trimming took 0 bases from V and 3 from J, leaving 12 bases between them. The CDR3 loop is CATSRDRSESYEQYF. CDR3 bases: TGTGCCACCAGCAGAGATAGGTCGGAGAGCTACGAGCAGTACTTC. Full variable domain (remainder filled in from reference TRBV15 and TRBJ2-7): DAMVIQNPRYQVTQFGKPVTLSCSQTLNHNVMYWYQQKSSQAPKLLFHYYDKDFNNEADTPDNFQSRRPNTSFCFLDIRSPGLGDTAMYLCATSRDRSESYEQYFGPGTRLTVT.

The CDR3 here is CASRLRDSGRKLFF. CDR3 in DNA: TGTGCCAGCAGGTTGAGGGACAGTGGGCGAAAGCTGTTTTTT. The V and J genes are TRBV5-6 and TRBJ2-2; 7 bases match TRBD1. Losses at the gene ends were 5 bases for V and 12 bases for J; bases not matched to a gene: 13. This CDR3 is built from 14 residues. Looked up from germline, CDR1 is SGHDT and CDR2 is YYEEEE.

The chain carries TRBV27 and TRBJ1-2, with 8 bases fitting TRBD1. J gave up 7 bases and V 5 bases, and 9 bases lay outside the gene matches. Germline V gene lookup returns CDR1 MNHEY and CDR2 SMNVEV (reference sequence). This CDR3 contains 14 residues. Here the CDR3 reads CASSPATGERGYTF. CDR3 coding DNA: TGTGCCAGCAGTCCCGCGACAGGGGAACGTGGCTACACCTTC.

The chain combines TRBV6-4 with TRBJ2-2; 12 nucleotides agree with TRBD2. There are 19 residues in the CDR3. V gave up 5 bases and J gave up 0 bases; unmatched junction bases: 10. CDR1 and CDR2 (germline): MRHNA, SNTAGT. CDR3 coding DNA: TGTGCCAGCAGTCCCTTTCCGGGACTAGCGGGTTCGAACACCGGGGAGCTGTTTTTT. Translation gives CASSPFPGLAGSNTGELFF.

This chain links TRBV7-3 with TRBJ2-1, with D maybe TRBD2 (7 bases). The CDR3 has 13 amino acids. Looked up from germline, CDR1 is SGHTA and CDR2 is FQGTGA. Between the trimmed V and J ends, which lost 5 bases and 8 bases, there was a span of 13 bases. This chain's CDR3 is CASSDKGGHEQFF. The CDR3 coding sequence is TGTGCCAGCAGCGATAAGGGGGGGCATGAGCAGTTCTTC. The full variable domain, rest sourced from reference TRBV7-3 and TRBJ2-1, is GAGVSQTPSNKVTEKGKYVELRCDPISGHTALYWYRQSLGQGPEFLIYFQGTGAADDSGLPNDRFFAVRPEGSVSTLKIQRTERGDSAVYLCASSDKGGHEQFFGPGTRLTVL.

This chain uses TRBV19 with TRBJ2-7, with 9 bases that match TRBD2. The CDR3 loop spans 13 amino acids. Trimming at V came to 5 bases and at J to 6 bases, leaving 5 bases not matched to a gene. CDR1 is LNHDA, CDR2 SQIVND, per germline (reference sequence). The chain's CDR3 is CASSAIAGVEQYF. The CDR3 DNA reads TGTGCCAGTAGTGCCATAGCGGGGGTCGAGCAGTACTTC.

The chain has TRBV19 and TRBJ1-1, with D perhaps matching TRBD1 (5 bases). CDR1 and CDR2 (germline): LNHDA, SQIVND (reference sequence). Trimming stripped 10 bases from V and 0 bases from J, with 12 bases between. The CDR3 is 13 residues long. CDR3 region: CATTQGLNTEAFF. The CDR3 region has the DNA TGTGCCACAACCCAGGGTCTGAACACTGAAGCTTTCTTT.

The V and J genes are TRBV14 and TRBJ2-2; no reliable D call. Germline V CDR1 and CDR2: SGHDN, FVKESK. The CDR3 has 15 residues. Deletions cut 1 base from V and 0 bases from J, with 6 bases between. The CDR3 spells CASSQGLPNTGELFF. The DNA of the CDR3 is TGTGCCAGCAGCCAAGGTCTTCCGAACACCGGGGAGCTGTTTTTT.

The chain recombines TRBV5-4 with TRBJ2-1; the match to TRBD1 covers 8 bases. J gave up 5 bases and V 4 bases, and 14 bases lay outside the gene matches. Germline CDR1 reads SGHNT; CDR2 reads YYREEE (reference sequence). CDR3 length: 17 amino acids. The CDR3 DNA follows: TGTGCCAGCAGCCGTTTTTTACAGGGGGTACCCAACAATGAGCAGTTCTTC. Translated, it gives CASSRFLQGVPNNEQFF.

This chain connects TRBV30 to TRBJ2-7; D unclear. The CDR3 extends over 14 amino acids. Germline CDR1 reads GTSNPN; CDR2 reads SVGIG (reference sequence). The V and J ends lost 0 bases and 9 bases respectively, with 18 bases between them. CDR3 amino acids: CAWSVVAASFGQYF. The CDR3 DNA sequence: TGTGCCTGGAGTGTGGTAGCAGCCTCATTTGGGCAGTACTTC.

The chain employs TRBV7-2 and TRBJ2-7, with 8 bases identical to TRBD1. There are 14 residues in the CDR3. The junction had 8 bases not matched to a gene; V was cut back by 7 bases and J by 3 bases. Germline assignment: CDR1 SGHTA and CDR2 FQGNSA. CDR3 loop: CASKRETGVYEQYF. CDR3 sequence (DNA): TGTGCCAGCAAAAGGGAGACAGGGGTCTACGAGCAGTACTTC.

The V gene is TRBV18, the J gene TRBJ2-1; D perhaps matches TRBD2 (6 bases). Trimming cost V 0 bases and J 9 bases, with 9 bases left between them. This CDR3 has 13 amino acids. CDR1 KGHSH and CDR2 LQKENI come from the germline V gene. The CDR3 here is CASSPPGGGEQFF. CDR3 DNA: TGTGCCAGCTCACCACCCGGGGGAGGTGAGCAGTTCTTC.